The present T cell receptor beta chain was sequenced within a study of Tregs in tolerant kidney transplant recipients. TCRdb keeps only in-frame clones here, not all; method: immunoSEQ multiplex PCR. The table lists fewer than 95,000 clones, 80% to 95% of them singletons, with around 1.6% in the top ten. Recipients received nonmyeloablative bone marrow transplants from related graft donors, with transient mixed chimerism. Only one count was recorded for this clone. Source: CD4+ T cells from blood (PBMCs), taken 12 months after the transplant. This receptor was obtained from a human patient who received a combined kidney and bone marrow transplant. Among the T cells, some may be from the graft donor.

This CDR3 reads CASSMAVVRGRDTEAFF. CDR3 DNA sequence: TGTGCCAGTAGTATGGCCGTCGTCAGGGGGCGGGACACTGAAGCTTTCTTT. The chain uses TRBV19 and TRBJ1-1, with 8 bases identical to TRBD1. V was clipped by 3 bases and J by 3 bases; unmatched bases: 12. This CDR3 is built from 17 residues. CDR1 and CDR2 (germline): LNHDA, SQIVND (reference sequence).